What follows are 28 T cell receptor beta chains derived from one specimen sequenced in a study of cytomegalovirus exposure and HLA in healthy donors. The PCR made use of 60 Vbeta and 13 Jbeta primers. Clones were read by immunoSEQ multiplex PCR, and TCRdb kept only the in-frame ones, dropping some. The data hold 90,000 to 150,000 clones, with around 60% observed a single time. What was sequenced was PBMCs. These receptors came from a man aged 35 to 55 in good health and CMV-seropositive.

The genes are TRBV21-1 and TRBJ1-1; no DNA check was done on the table's D call, TRBD1. TRBV21-1 counts as a pseudogene. The CDR3 runs to 17 residues. The CDR3 bases are TGTGCCAGCAGCGCACCCCCCTTCCGAGGACAGAACACTGAAGCTTTCTTT. Its translation is CASSAPPFRGQNTEAFF.

This clone has only a few counts. The gene calls are TRBV7-8 and TRBJ2-7; tentatively, D is TRBD2 (5 bases). Germline V lookup: CDR1 SGHVS, CDR2 FQNEAQ. CDR3 length: 14 amino acids. Between the trimmed V and J ends, which lost 1 base and 3 bases, there was a span of 10 bases. CDR3 DNA: TGTGCCAGCAGCTTAGGCCGCCGGGACTACGAGCAGTACTTC. As protein: CASSLGRRDYEQYF.

The chain has TRBV4-2 and TRBJ1-3; tentatively, D is TRBD1 (5 bases). The length of the CDR3 is 14 residues. The ends were cut back, 4 bases at V and 8 bases at J, with 15 bases in the middle. Germline V CDR1 and CDR2: LGHNA, YNFKEQ. CDR3 residues: CASSPRGGVDTIYF. The CDR3 DNA sequence: TGTGCCAGCAGCCCCCGCGGGGGAGTGGACACCATATATTTT.

The sample holds one count of this clone. CDR3 in amino acids: CASSQVLAGGYNEQFF. Here the CDR3 DNA reads TGCGCCAGCAGCCAGGTACTAGCGGGAGGTTACAATGAGCAGTTCTTC. This chain links TRBV4-1 with TRBJ2-1; 12 bases are shared with TRBD2. The germline V gene encodes CDR1 MGHRA and CDR2 YSYEKL. Trimming took 3 bases from V and 4 from J; bases not matched to a gene: 4. The CDR3 consists of 16 residues.

Comments on this clone: Other DNA sequences in the sample encode the same CDR3. V and J are TRBV4-2 and TRBJ1-4; 9 bases align to TRBD1. This CDR3 has 14 residues. J lost 4 bases, V lost 3 bases, and 0 bases had no gene match. Germline CDR1 is LGHNA and CDR2 is YNFKEQ. CDR3 sequence reads: CASSQGQGNEKLFF. CDR3 in DNA: TGTGCCAGCAGCCAGGGACAGGGTAATGAAAAACTGTTTTTT.

The chain couples TRBV6-5 to TRBJ1-1; D may be TRBD1 (5 bases). The V end was cut by 2 bases, the J end by 1 base, with 5 bases between. The germline gives CDR1 MNHEY, CDR2 SVGAGI. The CDR3 extends over 13 amino acids. The CDR3 nucleotides read TGTGCCAGCAGTTACCAGGGGAACACTGAAGCTTTCTTT. Its protein product is CASSYQGNTEAFF.

Only one count was recorded for this clone. The chain recombines TRBV29-1 with TRBJ2-5; D not resolved. The J call may be wrong; the DNA end is better matched by TRBJ2-7. The CDR3 is 13 residues long. Per germline, CDR1 SQVTM and CDR2 ANQGSEA. CDR3 in amino acids: CSVEETNYHEQYF. The DNA for the CDR3 is TGCAGCGTTGAAGAAACAAACTACCACGAGCAGTACTTC.

The chain joins TRBV4-2 to TRBJ2-7; 7 bases align to TRBD2. This CDR3 comprises 14 residues. Germline CDR1 is LGHNA and CDR2 is YNFKEQ. The V and J ends lost 0 bases and 2 bases, in that order; junction bases with no gene match: 1. As DNA, the CDR3 is TGTGCCAGCAGCCAAGACAGCGGGGCCTACGAGCAGTACTTC. Encoded protein: CASSQDSGAYEQYF.

The chain carries TRBV9 and TRBJ1-4; a possible D gene is TRBD1 (6 bases). The germline CDR1 and CDR2 sequences are SGDLS and YYNGEE. V was clipped by 0 bases and J by 12 bases, with 15 bases between them. The CDR3 consists of 14 residues. The CDR3 DNA reads as TGTGCCAGCAGCGTAGGGACAGACCTAGGGGAACTGTTTTTT. Translated: CASSVGTDLGELFF.

The table lists this clone with a count of one. This sequence joins TRBV5-1 and TRBJ1-3; D call uncertain. Germline V gives CDR1 SGHRS, CDR2 YFSETQ. The CDR3 runs to 16 residues. The germline V and J ends were trimmed by 4 bases and 4 bases, with 18 bases remaining between them. The CDR3 loop reads CASSQADPGGGNTIYF. CDR3 nucleotides: TGCGCCAGCAGCCAAGCCGACCCGGGAGGAGGAAACACCATATATTTT.

This sequence joins TRBV28 and TRBJ2-7; 7 bases are a match to TRBD2. V was pared by 8 bases and J by 3 bases, with 10 bases of the junction left unmatched. Germline V gene data show CDR1 as MDHEN and CDR2 as SYDVKM. This CDR3 is built from 14 residues. The CDR3 reads CASGRAGNHYEQYF. CDR3 bases: TGTGCCAGCGGGAGAGCGGGAAACCACTACGAGCAGTACTTC. The full variable domain, rest sourced from reference TRBV28 and TRBJ2-7, is DVKVTQSSRYLVKRTGEKVFLECVQDMDHENMFWYRQDPGLGLRLIYFSYDVKMKEKGDIPEGYSVSREKKERFSLILESASTNQTSMYLCASGRAGNHYEQYFGPGTRLTVT.

This chain joins TRBV9 and TRBJ1-2; D gene unclear. Trimming left V 0 bases short and J 7 bases short, with 10 bases between. The CDR3 runs to 13 residues. CDR1 SGDLS and CDR2 YYNGEE come from the germline V gene. This CDR3 reads CASSVDGDAGYTF. CDR3 DNA: TGTGCCAGCAGCGTAGACGGAGATGCTGGCTACACCTTC.

The CDR3 DNA sequence: TGCGCCACCCCCGGACAGGGTCCCCACGGGGGTAATGAAAAACTGTTTTTT. As protein: CATPGQGPHGGNEKLFF. The chain employs TRBV23-1 and TRBJ1-4; 8 bases match TRBD1. TRBV23-1 is an ORF, with its function uncertain. J lost 4 bases, V lost 10 bases, and 17 bases had no gene match. CDR3 length: 17 amino acids.

This clone was picked up one time. This chain uses TRBV29-1 with TRBJ2-5, with D tentatively TRBD1 or TRBD2 (7 bases each). V was shortened by 6 bases and J by 4 bases, with 15 bases between the two germline ends. Germline V CDR1 and CDR2: SQVTM, ANQGSEA. This CDR3 is 13 amino acids long. The CDR3 DNA sequence: TGCAGCGTCGAACAGGGGAGGGGAGAGACCCAGTACTTC. It yields the protein CSVEQGRGETQYF.

This clone was counted a few times. The chain has TRBV4-3 and TRBJ2-7, with D perhaps matching TRBD1 (5 bases). Trimming left V 3 bases short and J 0 bases short, with 9 bases between. The CDR3 consists of 14 residues. Germline lookup yields CDR1 LGHNA and CDR2 YSLEER. CDR3 DNA: TGCGCCAGCAGCCAGCTAACAGGCTCCTACGAGCAGTACTTC. This sequence encodes CASSQLTGSYEQYF.

This chain links TRBV6-5 with TRBJ2-3; D ambiguous. Trimming stripped 0 bases from V and 5 bases from J, with 9 bases between. The CDR3 loop spans 14 amino acids. The germline gives CDR1 MNHEY, CDR2 SVGAGI. The CDR3, as DNA: TGTGCCAGCAGTTACTCGGTGGCAGGAGATACGCAGTATTTT. Its protein is CASSYSVAGDTQYF.

This chain connects TRBV28 to TRBJ2-1; D unresolved. In germline, CDR1 is MDHEN, CDR2 SYDVKM. This CDR3 contains 11 residues. Trimming removed 7 bases from V and 10 bases from J, with 11 bases in between. CDR3 in DNA: TGTGCCAGCATAAGCTTGAGAGAGCAGTTCTTC. Translation gives CASISLREQFF. The whole variable domain, filled in from reference TRBV28 and TRBJ2-1, reads DVKVTQSSRYLVKRTGEKVFLECVQDMDHENMFWYRQDPGLGLRLIYFSYDVKMKEKGDIPEGYSVSREKKERFSLILESASTNQTSMYLCASISLREQFFGPGTRLTVL.

The V gene is TRBV7-9, the J gene TRBJ1-5; D not certain. Between the trimmed V and J ends, which lost 5 bases and 1 base, there was a span of 15 bases. Germline V CDR1 and CDR2: SEHNR, FQNEAQ (reference sequence). This CDR3 has 16 residues. CDR3 DNA sequence: TGTGCCAGCAGCCCGAGTTCGGCCAGGAGCAATCAGCCCCAGCATTTT. This encodes CASSPSSARSNQPQHF.

The sample holds one count of this clone. The chain combines TRBV5-1 with TRBJ2-1; 13 bases map to TRBD2. J was trimmed by 8 bases and V by 4 bases; bases with no gene match: 9. The CDR3 is 16 residues long. Germline V gene lookup returns CDR1 SGHRS and CDR2 YFSETQ. The CDR3 loop reads CASSITTSGRSHEQFF. Written as DNA, the CDR3 is TGCGCCAGCAGCATAACGACTAGCGGGAGGTCCCATGAGCAGTTCTTC.

The sample holds a few counts of this clone. This chain's CDR3 is CASSPGLAGGFEQYF. CDR3 DNA: TGTGCCAGCTCACCCGGACTAGCGGGAGGGTTTGAGCAGTACTTC. The chain carries TRBV18 and TRBJ2-7; 15 bases align to TRBD2. CDR1 KGHSH and CDR2 LQKENI come from the germline V gene. V shed 3 bases, J shed 7 bases, and the junction held 4 bases outside the gene matches. There are 15 residues in the CDR3. The whole variable domain, remainder taken from reference TRBV18 and TRBJ2-7, is NAGVMQNPRHLVRRRGQEARLRCSPMKGHSHVYWYRQLPEEGLKFMVYLQKENIIDESGMPKERFSAEFPKEGPSILRIQQVVRGDSAAYFCASSPGLAGGFEQYFGPGTRLTVT.

The chain carries TRBV7-9 and TRBJ1-5; TRBD1 might be the D (5 bases). The CDR3 spans 13 residues. Germline loops: CDR1 SEHNR, CDR2 FQNEAQ (reference sequence). V lost 5 bases to trimming and J lost 5 bases, with 10 bases between them. DNA of the CDR3: TGTGCCAGCAGCCGTGGGGGGGATCAGCCCCAGCATTTT. It codes for CASSRGGDQPQHF.

The CDR3 is CASSSFTGETQYF. CDR3 DNA sequence: TGTGCCAGCAGCTCCTTTACAGGGGAGACCCAGTACTTC. The V and J genes are TRBV11-1 and TRBJ2-5, with D maybe TRBD1 (6 bases). CDR3 length equals 13 residues. CDR1 and CDR2 (germline): SGHAT, FQDESV (reference sequence). Trimming removed 4 bases from V and 5 bases from J, with 11 bases in between.

The chain joins TRBV7-9 to TRBJ1-4; no reliable D call. Trimming stripped 5 bases from V and 3 bases from J, with 13 bases between. The CDR3 loop spans 15 amino acids. In germline, CDR1 is SEHNR, CDR2 FQNEAQ (reference sequence). CDR3 in DNA: TGTGCCAGCAGCCTTCGTAGGGAGGCTAATGAAAAACTGTTTTTT. As protein: CASSLRREANEKLFF.

J is TRBJ2-1 and V is TRBV7-3; TRBD2 aligns across 14 bases. The CDR3 totals 16 residues. Germline V CDR1 and CDR2: SGHTA, FQGTGA. Trimming cost V 5 bases and J 10 bases; bases outside gene matches: 10. The CDR3 region has the DNA TGTGCCAGCAGCCCACACGGGACTAGCGGGAGAATGGAGCAGTTCTTC. This encodes CASSPHGTSGRMEQFF.

This chain links TRBV4-2 with TRBJ2-3; 11 nucleotides align to TRBD2. This CDR3 region has 17 residues. The germline V gene has CDR1 LGHNA and CDR2 YNFKEQ. V gave up 3 bases and J gave up 1 base; unmatched junction bases: 6. In DNA form, the CDR3 reads TGTGCCAGCAGCCAGACCGGGACTAGCGGCCGCACAGATACGCAGTATTTT. Translated: CASSQTGTSGRTDTQYF.

The genes are TRBV7-9 and TRBJ2-5; 7 bases match TRBD1. After removal of 2 bases from V and 6 bases from J, the junction contained 12 bases not matched to a gene. The germline V gene encodes CDR1 SEHNR and CDR2 FQNEAQ (reference sequence). CDR3 length equals 16 residues. The CDR3 is CASSLTPDRLGQTQYF. For the CDR3, the DNA is TGTGCCAGCAGCTTAACTCCGGACAGGCTAGGACAGACCCAGTACTTC.

This chain joins TRBV5-1 and TRBJ2-7, with D perhaps TRBD1 (5 bases). Germline CDR1 SGHRS, CDR2 YFSETQ. The CDR3 contains 13 residues. V lost 4 bases to trimming and J lost 6 bases, with 14 bases between them. CDR3 nucleotide sequence: TGCGCCAGCAGCCAACCCCAGGGCCCCGAGCAGTACTTC. Translating it yields CASSQPQGPEQYF.

V is TRBV9 and J is TRBJ2-2; D is possibly TRBD2 (6 bases). CDR3 length equals 15 residues. Germline lookup yields CDR1 SGDLS and CDR2 YYNGEE. V was cut by 4 bases and J by 6 bases, with 16 bases left in between. The chain's CDR3 is CASSPRVADPGELFF. DNA of the CDR3: TGTGCCAGCAGCCCCCGCGTAGCGGATCCCGGGGAGCTGTTTTTT.